One T cell receptor beta chain is described in this entry. What antigen it recognizes has not been identified. Nothing much larger sits one base from this clone, and base qualities are not available. Library generation was performed with the immunoSEQ multiplex PCR assay. TCRdb's version of the immuneACCESS table is confined to in-frame rearrangements and falls short of the full clone set. An unresolved V gene accounts for under half of the shortfall where checked; the remainder is of unknown origin. A total of some 51,000 clones appear in this sample, roughly 87% of them only once. In total, the top ten clones hold roughly 3.8% of the sample. The data belong to a study of control samples from healthy donors and cancer patients (TCRdb year 2020). CDR1 is given as LNHNV and CDR2 as YYDKDF, both from the germline V gene (reference sequence). Reading from cysteine to phenylalanine, the CDR3 counts 15 amino acids. Only the CDR3 DNA stays, 45 bases, in frame from base 1. Trimming leaves V shorter by 0 bases and J shorter by 7 bases, with the junction holding 7 bases beyond the gene matches.

The rearranged segments are TRBV15 and TRBJ2-7, with TRBD1 matching 9 junction bases. The material sequenced was blood. The receptor comes from a man aged 50 or older in good health. The bases read TGTGCCACCAGCAGAGATCCGGGACAGGGTTTTGAGCAGTACTTC. It translates to CATSRDPGQGFEQYF.